A selection of T cell receptor beta chains follows, all from one sample in a study of regulatory T cells in long-lasting Graves disease. TCRdb used MiXCR to reprocess the multiplex PCR reads, holding one entry per CDR3 protein. The sample holds some 250,000 distinct CDR3 sequences, around 20% seen once. The source material was peripheral blood mononuclear cells (PBMCs), sampled at new diagnosis, from a patient treated with antithyroid drugs. The receptors derive from a female donor with Graves disease. The CDR3 runs from the conserved cysteine through the conserved F or W. A D gene is named only where the DNA matches it firmly. Clone size is given for some rows only: seen once, a few or many times, or a class if the clone is expanded.

>many|.|TRBV2|TRBJ2-3
CASSEGATDTQYF
TGTGCCAGCAGTGAAGGAGCAACAGATACGCAGTATTTT
>many|.|TRBV12-3/TRBV12-4|TRBJ1-6
CASTRPGYSPLHF
TGTGCCAGCACTCGTCCAGGGTATTCACCCCTCCACTTT
>.|TRBD2|TRBV20-1|TRBJ2-5
CSASTLAGGQETQYF
TGCAGTGCCTCCACCCTGGCGGGGGGCCAAGAGACCCAGTACTTC
>many|.|TRBV7-3|TRBJ1-1
CASSLVPGVTEAFF
TGTGCCAGCAGCTTAGTCCCGGGGGTTACTGAAGCTTTCTTT
>many|.|TRBV7-2|TRBJ1-3
CASSLSGTRDGQNTIYF
TGTGCCAGCAGCTTATCCGGGACGAGGGACGGCCAAAACACCATATATTTT
>few|TRBD1|TRBV10-3|TRBJ1-5
CAISERQGYQPQHF
TGTGCCATCAGTGAGCGACAGGGGTATCAGCCCCAGCATTTT
>many|TRBD1|TRBV6-1|TRBJ2-6
CASSEGQRGGLSGANVLTF
TGTGCCAGCAGTGAAGGACAGAGAGGGGGCCTCTCTGGGGCCAACGTCCTGACTTTC
>.|.|TRBV4-2|TRBJ2-2
CASSQPGPSNTGELFF
TGTGCCAGCAGCCAGCCGGGACCGTCCAACACCGGGGAGCTGTTTTTT
>.|TRBD2|TRBV24-1|TRBJ2-7
CATASGTSGVYEQYF
TGTGCCACAGCATCCGGGACTAGCGGGGTCTACGAGCAGTACTTC
>many|.|TRBV19|TRBJ2-1
CASSIGLARSYNEQFF
TGTGCCAGTAGTATCGGTCTAGCGCGTTCCTACAATGAGCAGTTCTTC
>few|.|TRBV20-1|TRBJ1-5
CSAIRGGNQPQHF
TGCAGTGCAATCAGGGGCGGGAATCAGCCCCAGCATTTT
>many|TRBD2|TRBV5-1|TRBJ2-7
CASSLTGTSDYEQYF
TGCGCCAGCAGCTTGACAGGGACTAGTGATTACGAGCAGTACTTC
>few|.|TRBV5-4|TRBJ2-7
CASSLIGRDSYEQYF
TGTGCCAGCAGCTTGATTGGGCGGGACTCCTACGAGCAGTACTTC
>many|.|TRBV7-9|TRBJ2-7
CASSLGVYEQYF
TGTGCCAGCAGCTTAGGGGTCTACGAGCAGTACTTC
>many|TRBD1|TRBV20-1|TRBJ1-1
CSTSPGTGRMNTEAFF
TGCAGCACCTCGCCCGGGACAGGCCGTATGAACACTGAAGCTTTCTTT
>many|TRBD2|TRBV18|TRBJ2-5
CASSPGGGRVETQYF
TGTGCCAGCTCACCCGGCGGGGGGCGTGTCGAGACCCAGTACTTC
>many|.|TRBV27|TRBJ1-6
CASSSQRGSPLHF
TGTGCCAGCAGTTCTCAGCGGGGATCACCCCTCCACTTT
>.|.|TRBV5-5|TRBJ1-1
CASRLSMGYNTEAFF
TGTGCCAGCAGACTATCAATGGGGTACAACACTGAAGCTTTCTTT
>many|.|TRBV6-1|TRBJ1-1
CASSDPPAGVF
TGTGCCAGCAGTGACCCCCCAGCGGGAGTCTTT
>.|TRBD1|TRBV11-3|TRBJ2-2
CASSTTTGIGELFF
TGTGCCAGCAGCACTACGACAGGGATCGGGGAGCTGTTTTTT
>many|.|TRBV7-8|TRBJ1-4
CASSLAGGSGNEKLFF
TGTGCCAGCAGCTTAGCGGGCGGCTCAGGGAATGAAAAACTGTTTTTT
>few|TRBD2|TRBV4-2|TRBJ2-1
CASSQDMSGKSYNEQFF
TGTGCCAGCAGCCAAGATATGAGCGGGAAGTCCTACAATGAGCAGTTCTTC
>.|TRBD1|TRBV20-1|TRBJ2-3
CSASRLTGAFTDTQYF
TGCAGTGCTTCTCGCCTGACAGGGGCCTTCACAGATACGCAGTATTTT
>.|.|TRBV19|TRBJ1-3
CASSISGNSGNTIYF
TGTGCCAGTAGTATCTCAGGGAACTCTGGAAACACCATATATTTT
>few|.|TRBV19|TRBJ1-2
CASSRGDLSAHYGYTF
TGTGCCAGTAGTCGGGGGGACCTCTCGGCCCACTATGGCTACACCTTC
>.|TRBD2|TRBV20-1|TRBJ2-3
CSADAQAGGTDTQYF
TGCAGTGCTGACGCCCAAGCGGGGGGCACAGATACGCAGTATTTT
>many|.|TRBV3-1|TRBJ2-1
CASSQDLSEQFF
TGTGCCAGCAGCCAAGATCTTAGTGAGCAGTTCTTC
>many|.|TRBV15|TRBJ2-3
CATSVGPKGTDTQYF
TGTGCCACCAGCGTCGGGCCGAAGGGCACAGATACGCAGTATTTT
>once|.|TRBV14|TRBJ2-7
CASSLKSSYEQYF
TGTGCCAGCAGCCTAAAGAGCTCCTACGAGCAGTACTTC
>many|TRBD2|TRBV6-1|TRBJ2-2
CASGELAGALNTGELFF
TGTGCCAGCGGTGAGCTAGCGGGGGCCTTGAACACCGGGGAGCTGTTTTTT
>many|TRBD2|TRBV28|TRBJ2-1
CASSFGGWQQFF
TGTGCCAGCAGTTTCGGGGGGTGGCAGCAGTTCTTC
>.|.|TRBV4-2|TRBJ2-7
CASSQDGGAEQYF
TGTGCCAGCAGCCAAGATGGGGGAGCCGAGCAGTACTTC
>many|TRBD2|TRBV5-1|TRBJ2-7
CASHPGVAGDREQYF
TGCGCCAGTCACCCCGGAGTAGCGGGAGACCGCGAGCAGTACTTC
>few|TRBD1|TRBV20-1|TRBJ2-6
CSAKFYRGPSGANVLTF
TGCAGTGCTAAATTCTACAGGGGACCCTCTGGGGCCAACGTCCTGACTTTC
>many|.|TRBV7-3|TRBJ2-1
CASSLNAESSYNEQFF
TGTGCCAGCAGCTTGAACGCCGAGAGCTCCTACAATGAGCAGTTCTTC
>many|.|TRBV20-1|TRBJ1-5
CSASRSEGEQHF
TGCAGTGCTAGTCGTTCTGAGGGCGAACAGCATTTT
>few|TRBD2|TRBV5-4|TRBJ2-6
CASGTSGGAGANVLTF
TGTGCCAGCGGGACTAGCGGGGGCGCTGGGGCCAACGTCCTGACTTTC
>many|.|TRBV4-2|TRBJ2-1
CASSQEGVWDNEQFF
TGTGCCAGCAGCCAAGAAGGGGTGTGGGACAATGAGCAGTTCTTC
>.|.|TRBV6-5|TRBJ2-5
CASSYSGAQYF
TGTGCCAGCAGTTACTCGGGGGCCCAGTACTTC
>many|TRBD1|TRBV20-1|TRBJ2-2
CSYLRDRVTGELFF
TGCAGTTATCTAAGGGACAGGGTCACCGGGGAGCTGTTTTTT
>many|TRBD2|TRBV2|TRBJ2-5
CASTEGSGGLKETQYF
TGTGCCAGCACCGAGGGTAGCGGGGGGCTTAAAGAGACCCAGTACTTC
>many|.|TRBV12-3/TRBV12-4|TRBJ1-3
CASSLALWGGTGNTIYF
TGTGCCAGCAGTTTAGCGCTATGGGGGGGCACTGGAAACACCATATATTTT
>many|TRBD1|TRBV3-1|TRBJ1-2
CASSHRDRSRYGYTF
TGTGCCAGCAGCCACCGGGACAGGAGTCGCTATGGCTACACCTTC
>.|.|TRBV2|TRBJ2-3
CASGPPGRPDTQYF
TGTGCCAGCGGCCCACCGGGGAGACCAGATACGCAGTATTTT
>.|.|TRBV7-8|TRBJ1-2
CASGGTGNYGYTF
TGTGCCAGCGGTGGTACAGGGAACTATGGCTACACCTTC